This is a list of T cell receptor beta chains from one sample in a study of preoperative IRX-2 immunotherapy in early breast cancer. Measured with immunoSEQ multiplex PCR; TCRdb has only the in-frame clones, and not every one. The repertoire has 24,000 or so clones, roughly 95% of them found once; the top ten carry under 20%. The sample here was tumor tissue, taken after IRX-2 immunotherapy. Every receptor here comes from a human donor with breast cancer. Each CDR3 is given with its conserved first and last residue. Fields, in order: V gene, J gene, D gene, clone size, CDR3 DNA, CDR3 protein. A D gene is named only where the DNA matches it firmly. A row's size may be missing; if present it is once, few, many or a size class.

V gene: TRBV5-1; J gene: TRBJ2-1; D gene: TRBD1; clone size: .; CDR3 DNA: TGCGCCAGCAGCTTGAGCAGGGGGCTGTATGAGCAGTTCTTC; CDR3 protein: CASSLSRGLYEQFF
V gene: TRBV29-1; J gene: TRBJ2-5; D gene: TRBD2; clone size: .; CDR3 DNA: TGCAGCGTTGAAGCGGGAGGGACCGAGACCCAGTACTTC; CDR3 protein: CSVEAGGTETQYF
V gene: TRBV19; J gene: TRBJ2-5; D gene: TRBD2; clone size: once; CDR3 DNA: TGTGCCAGTAGCATAGGAGCGGGAGGGTTTGAGACCCAGTACTTC; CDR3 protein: CASSIGAGGFETQYF
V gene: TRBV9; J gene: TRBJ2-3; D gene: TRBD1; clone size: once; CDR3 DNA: TGTGCCAGCAGCCCTAGGACAGGGGGCCGTCTCACAGATACGCAGTATTTT; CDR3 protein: CASSPRTGGRLTDTQYF
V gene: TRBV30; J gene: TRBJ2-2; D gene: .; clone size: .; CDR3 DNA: TGTGCCTGGAGTGGACAGGTACGGGTGTCCGGGGAGCTGTTTTTT; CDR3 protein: CAWSGQVRVSGELFF
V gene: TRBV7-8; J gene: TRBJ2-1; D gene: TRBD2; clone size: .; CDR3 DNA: TGTGCCAGCAGCTGGAGGGTGGTGGCGGGGGGTTACAATGAGCAGTTCTTC; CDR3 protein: CASSWRVVAGGYNEQFF
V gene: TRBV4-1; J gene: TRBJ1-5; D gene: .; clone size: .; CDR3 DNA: TGCGCCAGCAGCCAAACAGAAGTTTCGGGCCAGCCCCAGCATTTT; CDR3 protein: CASSQTEVSGQPQHF
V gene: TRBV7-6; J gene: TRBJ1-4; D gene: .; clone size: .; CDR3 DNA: TGTGCCAGCAGCCAGGGCCGGACACTAGAAAAACTGTTTTTT; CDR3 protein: CASSQGRTLEKLFF
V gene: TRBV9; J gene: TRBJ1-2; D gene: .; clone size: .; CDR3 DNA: TGTGCCAGCAGCGTAGATCCTCGGGACGGATTCTATGGCTACACCTTC; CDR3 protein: CASSVDPRDGFYGYTF
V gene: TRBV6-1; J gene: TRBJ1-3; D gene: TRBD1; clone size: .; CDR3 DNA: TGTGCCAGCAGCTTCGACAGGGGCGATGGAAACACCATATATTTT; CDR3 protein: CASSFDRGDGNTIYF
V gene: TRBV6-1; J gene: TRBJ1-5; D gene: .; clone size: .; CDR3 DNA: TGTGCCAGCAGTGCTGGGGCAGGATGGAGCAATCAGCCCCAGCATTTT; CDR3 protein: CASSAGAGWSNQPQHF
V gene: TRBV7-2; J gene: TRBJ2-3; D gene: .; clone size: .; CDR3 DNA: TGTGCCAGCAGCTCCATCGGGAGCCGCACAGATACGCAGTATTTT; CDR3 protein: CASSSIGSRTDTQYF
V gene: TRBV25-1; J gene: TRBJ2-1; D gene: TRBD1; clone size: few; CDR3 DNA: TGTGCCAGCAGTGGGACAGGGATAAATGAGCAGTTCTTC; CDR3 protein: CASSGTGINEQFF
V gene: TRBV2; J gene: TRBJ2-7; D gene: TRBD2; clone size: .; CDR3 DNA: TGTGCCAGCACGAGGGAGCGGGGTGTATTGTACGAGCAGTACTTC; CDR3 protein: CASTRERGVLYEQYF
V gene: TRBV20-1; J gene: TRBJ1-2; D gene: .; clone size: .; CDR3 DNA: TGCAGTGCTAGAGAGGATGGCTACACCTTC; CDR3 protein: CSAREDGYTF
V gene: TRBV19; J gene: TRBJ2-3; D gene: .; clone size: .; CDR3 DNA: TGTGCCAGCGCGAGAGCAGATACGCAGTATTTT; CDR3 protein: CASARADTQYF
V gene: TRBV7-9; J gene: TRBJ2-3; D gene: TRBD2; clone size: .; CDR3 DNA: TGTGCCAGCAGCTTTGGATACGGGACTACCCCGGATACGCAGTATTTT; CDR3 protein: CASSFGYGTTPDTQYF
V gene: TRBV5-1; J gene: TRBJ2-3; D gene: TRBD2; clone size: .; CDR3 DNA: TGCGCCAGCAGCTTCCGGGACTATCTTACAGATACGCAGTATTTT; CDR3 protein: CASSFRDYLTDTQYF
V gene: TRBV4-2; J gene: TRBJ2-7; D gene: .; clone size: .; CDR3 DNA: TGTGCCAGCAGCCTTAGGGCAGGTTACGAGCAGTACTTC; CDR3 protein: CASSLRAGYEQYF
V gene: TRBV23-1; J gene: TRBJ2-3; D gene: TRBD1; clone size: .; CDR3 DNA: TGCGCCAGCAGTCACTCTCCCGACACCCCAGGGGGAGATACGCAGTATTTT; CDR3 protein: CASSHSPDTPGGDTQYF
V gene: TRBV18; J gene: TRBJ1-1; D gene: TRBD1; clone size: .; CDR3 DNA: TGTGCCAGCTCACTCGCACAGGGGGCGAGGAACACTGAAGCTTTCTTT; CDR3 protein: CASSLAQGARNTEAFF
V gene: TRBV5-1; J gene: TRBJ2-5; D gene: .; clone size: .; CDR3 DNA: TGCGCCAGCAGCTGGGACCAAGAGACCCAGTACTTC; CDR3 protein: CASSWDQETQYF
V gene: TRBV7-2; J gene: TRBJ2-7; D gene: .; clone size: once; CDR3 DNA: TGTGCTAGCAACTGGGGGGGGCCTGGTTACGAGCAGTACTTC; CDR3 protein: CASNWGGPGYEQYF
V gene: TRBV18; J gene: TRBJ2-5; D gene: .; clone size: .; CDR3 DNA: TGTGCCAGCTCGTACGAGGGAGAGACCCAGTACTTC; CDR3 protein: CASSYEGETQYF
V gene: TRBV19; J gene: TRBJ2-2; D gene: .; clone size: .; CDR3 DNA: TGTGCCAGCGTTGGGCTAGCGTCTTTCGGGGAGCTGTTTTTT; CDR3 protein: CASVGLASFGELFF
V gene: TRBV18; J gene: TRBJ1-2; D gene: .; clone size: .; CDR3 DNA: TGTGCCAGCTCACCACCGACAGAGTCCTATGGCTACACCTTC; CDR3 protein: CASSPPTESYGYTF
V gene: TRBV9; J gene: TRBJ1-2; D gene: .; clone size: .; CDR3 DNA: TGTGCCAGCAGCGCGAGAGGGGGGCTGATCTATGGCTACACCTTC; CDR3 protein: CASSARGGLIYGYTF
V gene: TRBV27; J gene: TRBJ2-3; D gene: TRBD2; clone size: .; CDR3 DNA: TGTGCCAGCAGGAGCTTACTAGCGGGAGGGCAAGGTACGCAGTATTTT; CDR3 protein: CASRSLLAGGQGTQYF
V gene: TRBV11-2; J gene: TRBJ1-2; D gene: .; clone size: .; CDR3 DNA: TGTGCCAGCAGCTTATCGGGGGTTGGCTACACCTTC; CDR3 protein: CASSLSGVGYTF
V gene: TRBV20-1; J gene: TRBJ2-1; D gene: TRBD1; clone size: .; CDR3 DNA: TGCAGTGCTCCAAGACAGGGATCCGTGTTCTTC; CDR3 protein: CSAPRQGSVFF
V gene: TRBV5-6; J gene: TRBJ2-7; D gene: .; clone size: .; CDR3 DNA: TGTGCCAGCAGCTTAAATCAGTACTACGAGCAGTACTTC; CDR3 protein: CASSLNQYYEQYF
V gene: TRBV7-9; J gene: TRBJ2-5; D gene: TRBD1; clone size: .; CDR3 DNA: TGTGCCAGCAGCCAGACTGGACAGGGGAGGGAGACCCAGTACTTC; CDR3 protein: CASSQTGQGRETQYF
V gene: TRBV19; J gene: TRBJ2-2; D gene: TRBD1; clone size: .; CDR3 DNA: TGTGCCAGTAGTACTTGGACAGGGGGCAACACCGGGGAGCTGTTTTTT; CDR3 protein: CASSTWTGGNTGELFF
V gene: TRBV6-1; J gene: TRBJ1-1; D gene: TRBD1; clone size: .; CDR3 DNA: TGTGCCAGCACGACCTATGGACAGGGGAACACTGAAGCTTTCTTT; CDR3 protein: CASTTYGQGNTEAFF
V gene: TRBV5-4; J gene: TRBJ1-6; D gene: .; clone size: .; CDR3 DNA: TGTGCCAGCAGCCGGGGGGCAGGGACGAATTCACCCCTCCACTTT; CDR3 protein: CASSRGAGTNSPLHF
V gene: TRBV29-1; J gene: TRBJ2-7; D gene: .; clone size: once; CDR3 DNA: TGCAGCGTTGGTCCAGGAGCCTACGAGCAGTACTTC; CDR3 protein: CSVGPGAYEQYF
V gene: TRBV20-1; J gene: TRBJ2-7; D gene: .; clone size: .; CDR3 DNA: TGCAGTGCTGGGGACAACTACGAGCAGTACTTC; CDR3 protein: CSAGDNYEQYF
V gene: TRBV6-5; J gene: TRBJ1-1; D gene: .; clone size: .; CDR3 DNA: TGTGCCAGCAGTTACGGAGGATGGAGTATCACTGAAGCTTTCTTT; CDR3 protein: CASSYGGWSITEAFF
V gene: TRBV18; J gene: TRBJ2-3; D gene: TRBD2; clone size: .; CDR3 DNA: TGTGCCAGCTCATCAGGACTAGCGGGCACAGATACGCAGTATTTT; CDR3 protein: CASSSGLAGTDTQYF
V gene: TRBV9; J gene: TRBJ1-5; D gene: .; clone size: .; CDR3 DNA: TGTGCCAGCAGCGTAGGATCGGTCTTTCAGCCCCAGCATTTT; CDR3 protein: CASSVGSVFQPQHF
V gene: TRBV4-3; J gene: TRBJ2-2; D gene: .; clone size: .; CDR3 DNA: TGCGCCAGCAGCCTCGGGACTTCTTTGTCCGGGGAGCTGTTTTTT; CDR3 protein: CASSLGTSLSGELFF
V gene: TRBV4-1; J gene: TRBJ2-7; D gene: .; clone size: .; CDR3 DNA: TGCGCCAGCAGCCCACCGGAGGCCCCCTACGAGCAGTACTTC; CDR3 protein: CASSPPEAPYEQYF
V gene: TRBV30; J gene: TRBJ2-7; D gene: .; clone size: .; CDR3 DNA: TGTGCCTGGAGCAGGCTCGCGGCGAGCGAGCAGTACTTC; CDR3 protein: CAWSRLAASEQYF
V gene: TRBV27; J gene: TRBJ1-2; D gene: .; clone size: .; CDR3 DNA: TGTGCCAGCAGTCCCCGCGACAGAAACTATGGCTACACCTTC; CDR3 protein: CASSPRDRNYGYTF
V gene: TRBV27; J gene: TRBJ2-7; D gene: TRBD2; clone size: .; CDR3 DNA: TGTGCCAGCAGTCCCCTCTCTAGCGGCTATCCCCCGCCCCTCTACGAGCAGTACTTC; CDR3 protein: CASSPLSSGYPPPLYEQYF
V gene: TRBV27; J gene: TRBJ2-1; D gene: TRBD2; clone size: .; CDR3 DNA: TGTGCCAGCGGGACTAGCGGGAGCGGGAATGAGCAGTTCTTC; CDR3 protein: CASGTSGSGNEQFF
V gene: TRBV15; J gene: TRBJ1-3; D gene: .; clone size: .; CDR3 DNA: TGTGCCACCAGCAGAGAGGGCAGGAGTGGAAACACCATATATTTT; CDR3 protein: CATSREGRSGNTIYF
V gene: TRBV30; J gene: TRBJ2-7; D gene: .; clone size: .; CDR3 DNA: TGTGCCTGGAGTGCAGACCCCCGCTGGCAGTACTTC; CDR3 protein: CAWSADPRWQYF
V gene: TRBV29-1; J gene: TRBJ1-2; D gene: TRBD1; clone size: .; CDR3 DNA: TGCAGCGTTGCGGCAGGGGGGGCTGGCTACACCTTC; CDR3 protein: CSVAAGGAGYTF
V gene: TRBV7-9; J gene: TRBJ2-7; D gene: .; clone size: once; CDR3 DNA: TGTGCCAGCAGCTTAGACAGGCCCCCCTACGAGCAGTACTTC; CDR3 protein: CASSLDRPPYEQYF
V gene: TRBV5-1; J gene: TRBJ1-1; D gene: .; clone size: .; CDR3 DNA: TGCGCCAGCAGGACAACAAGTGAAAAAGCTTTCTTT; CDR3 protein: CASRTTSEKAFF
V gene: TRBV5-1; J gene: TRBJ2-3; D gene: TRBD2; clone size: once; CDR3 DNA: TGCGCCAGCAGCTTCGGGGGGGCCACAGATACGCAGTATTTT; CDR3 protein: CASSFGGATDTQYF